This T cell receptor (beta chain) was identified during a study of CD8+ T cells in alopecia areata. The wider study: The study gave treated patients oral tofacitinib at 5 to 10 mg twice daily.

This clone was seen a handful of times. Its target is not known. Investigators isolated RNA and reverse transcribed it into cDNA to act as the sequencing template. The protocol was immunoSEQ multiplex PCR, while the TCRdb copy is restricted to in-frame clones and leaves out a portion. This repertoire shows approximately 280,000 clones, nearly 60% found once; its top ten account for roughly 1.8%. General study findings and limits: Scalp clonality decreased significantly with tofacitinib, and so did expanded CD8+ clones among the top 100.

V lost 0 bases to trimming and J lost 0 bases, with 6 bases between them. Germline values: CDR1 SNHLY, CDR2 FYNNEI. This CDR3 comprises 15 residues. The treatment here: oral pan-JAK inhibitor, 5-10 mg twice daily. Sequencing used CD4+ T cells sorted from blood, obtained at week 24, from a patient treated with tofacitinib. The sequence derives from a human donor with alopecia areata. V gene TRBV2 combines with J gene TRBJ2-1, with a weak D call TRBD1 (6 bases). CDR3 region: CASSEAGASYNEQFF. DNA for the CDR3: TGTGCCAGCAGTGAAGCGGGGGCCTCCTACAATGAGCAGTTCTTC. Supplemented by reference TRBV2 and TRBJ2-1, the full variable domain reads EPEVTQTPSHQVTQMGQEVILRCVPISNHLYFYWYRQILGQKVEFLVSFYNNEISEKSEIFDDQFSVERPDGSNFTLKIRSTKLEDSAMYFCASSEAGASYNEQFFGPGTRLTVL.